This section outlines one T cell receptor beta chain sequence together with its context. The data were obtained in a study of blood T cell repertoires in COVID-19. Study-wide background: PBMCs, B-cell-depleted T cells, or T cells were the source of the cDNA or gDNA that made up the material.

Germline lookup yields CDR1 MGHRA and CDR2 YSYEKL. The CDR3 is 14 residues long. Trimming left V 3 bases short and J 4 bases short, with 12 bases between. Original data processing: Amplification with reference gene primers provided the estimates of nucleated cell counts. Data came from immunoSEQ multiplex PCR; TCRdb stores just in-frame clones and leaves some out. V and J calls and clone size are as listed in that table; D and trimming were resolved from the DNA. In the table there are roughly 220,000 clones, about 88% of which are singletons. In Seattle, patients joined the study during active infection and were tracked longitudinally.

The V and J genes are TRBV4-1 and TRBJ1-1; D is unresolved. This sequence originates from a woman in her 50s with COVID-19, enrolled during active disease. The sequenced sample consisted of peripheral blood. The CDR3 loop reads CASSHGRVRTEAFF. The CDR3, as DNA: TGCGCCAGCAGCCATGGGAGGGTACGCACTGAAGCTTTCTTT.